Following are 31 T cell receptor beta chains from one sample sequenced in a study of a mutant IDH1 vaccine in newly diagnosed glioma. As for time point: week 35, safety follow-up. Doses of 300 ug of mutant IDH1 20-mer peptide were given with topical imiquimod. Which antigens these TCRs recognize remains unknown. Generated by immunoSEQ multiplex PCR, the TCRdb table keeps only in-frame clones and is missing some. The sample contains about 64,000 clones, roughly 74% of which appear only once. This material consisted of PBMCs, taken from a glioma patient whose treatment included an IDH1 peptide vaccine. These receptors were obtained from a man aged 45 to 65 with glioma.

The genes are TRBV11-2 and TRBJ1-6; no clear D. The germline CDR1 and CDR2 sequences are SGHAT and FQNNGV. The CDR3 consists of 16 residues. Trimming removed 1 base from V and 8 bases from J, with 15 bases in between. This chain's CDR3 is CASSLVAGVGDSPLHF. In DNA form, the CDR3 reads TGTGCCAGCAGCTTAGTAGCTGGGGTAGGCGATTCACCCCTCCACTTT.

The genes are TRBV27 and TRBJ1-6; D is ambiguous. The CDR3 consists of 14 residues. CDR1 and CDR2 from the germline V gene are MNHEY and SMNVEV (reference sequence). Trimming removed 8 bases at V and 7 bases at J, with 15 bases between. The CDR3 here is CASGSWQPNSPLHF. In DNA form, the CDR3 reads TGTGCCAGCGGCTCGTGGCAGCCGAATTCACCCCTCCACTTT.

The chain couples TRBV6-1 to TRBJ2-7; D might be TRBD1 or TRBD2, each matching 6 bases. The CDR3 runs to 14 residues. V was trimmed by 7 bases and J by 0 bases, leaving 13 bases between them. Looked up from germline, CDR1 is MNHNS and CDR2 is SASEGT. DNA of the CDR3: TGTGCCAGCAATGAGGGGGGTTTCTCCTACGAGCAGTACTTC. Amino acid sequence: CASNEGGFSYEQYF.

Sample share makes this clone medium-sized. The V call is TRBV20-1, the J call TRBJ1-1, with a weak D call TRBD1 (5 bases). The V gene's germline CDR1 is DFQATT and CDR2 SNEGSKA (reference sequence). The CDR3 length is 11 residues. Deletions cut 2 bases from V and 6 bases from J, with 7 bases between. DNA for the CDR3: TGCAGTGCTAGATTGGGGGCTGAAGCTTTCTTT. Residues: CSARLGAEAFF.

The rearrangement joins TRBV5-4 to TRBJ2-5; perhaps D is TRBD1 or TRBD2 (5 bases each). This CDR3 is 15 amino acids long. CDR1 is SGHNT and CDR2 is YYREEE in the germline V gene (reference sequence). V lost 4 bases to trimming and J lost 4 bases, with 17 bases between them. The CDR3 DNA is TGTGCCAGCAGCCCGGGGACCCCTAAAACAGAGACCCAGTACTTC. Encoded protein: CASSPGTPKTETQYF.

The V gene is TRBV6-6, the J gene TRBJ2-2, with a tentative D call TRBD2 (7 bases). The germline CDR1 and CDR2 sequences are MNHNY and SVGAGI (reference sequence). The CDR3 has 16 residues. Trimming took off 8 bases at V and 6 bases at J, with 22 bases between the two ends. As DNA, the CDR3 is TGTGCCAGCTCCCTTCAAAGGGGGGGGTCTTCCGGGGAGCTGTTTTTT. It specifies CASSLQRGGSSGELFF.

This clone was observed a single time. This chain joins TRBV15 and TRBJ2-6; no definite D call. Germline loops: CDR1 LNHNV, CDR2 YYDKDF (reference sequence). The CDR3 sequence is 13 residues long. Trimming took 4 bases from V and 12 from J, leaving 13 bases between them. The CDR3 here is CATSNIGSSVLTF. CDR3 DNA: TGTGCCACCAGCAATATAGGGTCCTCCGTCCTGACTTTC. The whole variable domain, filled in from reference TRBV15 and TRBJ2-6, reads DAMVIQNPRYQVTQFGKPVTLSCSQTLNHNVMYWYQQKSSQAPKLLFHYYDKDFNNEADTPDNFQSRRPNTSFCFLDIRSPGLGDTAMYLCATSNIGSSVLTFGAGSRLTVL.

This clone has more than one count but fewer than ten. This chain connects TRBV7-3 to TRBJ2-1; 8 nucleotides match TRBD1. Germline values: CDR1 SGHTA, CDR2 FQGTGA. The CDR3 length is 15 residues. Losses at the gene ends were 5 bases for V and 2 bases for J; bases not matched to a gene: 5. The DNA of the CDR3 is TGTGCCAGCAGCCCTAGACAGGGGCCCTACAATGAGCAGTTCTTC. Its translation: CASSPRQGPYNEQFF.

The chain combines TRBV9 with TRBJ2-7; possible D gene TRBD2, 6 bases. Germline lookup yields CDR1 SGDLS and CDR2 YYNGEE. Trimming pared 0 bases from V and 2 bases from J, leaving 9 bases between. This CDR3 is built from 14 residues. In DNA form, the CDR3 reads TGTGCCAGCAGCGTAGGAGGAGGGACCTACGAGCAGTACTTC. Amino acid sequence: CASSVGGGTYEQYF.

This rearrangement joins TRBV15 to TRBJ2-2, with 11 bases that match TRBD1. The CDR3 runs to 17 residues. Germline assignment: CDR1 LNHNV and CDR2 YYDKDF (reference sequence). The V and J ends lost 0 bases and 4 bases, in that order; junction bases with no gene match: 4. The CDR3 protein is CATSRDRGQGGTGELFF. In nucleotides, the CDR3 is TGTGCCACCAGCAGAGATAGGGGACAGGGGGGCACCGGGGAGCTGTTTTTT.

This chain links TRBV6-1 with TRBJ1-2; D may be TRBD1 (6 bases). Germline V gene sequence: CDR1 MNHNS, CDR2 SASEGT. Trimming shortened V by 5 bases and J by 3 bases, and 10 bases separated the two germline ends. The CDR3 loop spans 13 amino acids. The CDR3 loop reads CASSPDRYYGYTF. The CDR3 DNA sequence: TGTGCCAGCAGTCCCGACAGGTACTATGGCTACACCTTC.

This clone was detected a few times. This chain joins TRBV5-1 and TRBJ2-1; no definite D call. CDR3 size: 14 residues. Germline V lookup: CDR1 SGHRS, CDR2 YFSETQ. V was pared by 1 base and J by 9 bases, with 14 bases between. The CDR3: CASSLLNLDGEQFF. DNA for the CDR3: TGCGCCAGCAGCTTGTTAAACTTGGACGGTGAGCAGTTCTTC.

The rearrangement links TRBV29-1 to TRBJ2-7, with unresolved D. The CDR3 contains 12 residues. Trimming cost V 5 bases and J 2 bases, with 10 bases left between them. The germline CDR1 and CDR2 sequences are SQVTM and ANQGSEA. This chain's CDR3 is CSVPGPTYEQYF. The CDR3 region has the DNA TGCAGCGTTCCCGGGCCTACCTACGAGCAGTACTTC.

V is TRBV4-1 and J is TRBJ2-1; 15 bases are a match to TRBD2. With V trimmed by 4 bases and J by 7 bases, 2 bases remained unmatched. Germline V gene data show CDR1 as MGHRA and CDR2 as YSYEKL. The CDR3 consists of 15 residues. The CDR3 coding sequence is TGCGCCAGCAGCCCCGGACTAGCGGGGGGGAATGAGCAGTTCTTC. Translating gives CASSPGLAGGNEQFF.

The chain uses TRBV2 and TRBJ1-1, with D perhaps TRBD1 (5 bases). The V end was cut by 7 bases, the J end by 1 base, with 16 bases between. Germline V gives CDR1 SNHLY, CDR2 FYNNEI. The CDR3 spans 15 residues. The CDR3 DNA sequence: TGTGCCAGCATATTTCTCCAGGGCGCGAACACTGAAGCTTTCTTT. Translation gives CASIFLQGANTEAFF.

The chain combines TRBV5-1 with TRBJ2-7; 7 positions match TRBD1. The germline gives CDR1 SGHRS, CDR2 YFSETQ. The CDR3 spans 13 residues. J was trimmed by 6 bases and V by 3 bases; bases with no gene match: 6. CDR3 sequence: CASSSQGIAEQYF. In nucleotides, the CDR3 is TGCGCCAGCAGCTCACAGGGGATCGCCGAGCAGTACTTC.

The chain links TRBV5-1 to TRBJ2-1, with 9 bases lining up with TRBD1. The ends lost 6 bases at V and 4 bases at J; junction bases unmatched: 8. Per germline, CDR1 SGHRS and CDR2 YFSETQ. This CDR3 has 15 residues. The CDR3 coding sequence is TGCGCCAGCACCCCGGTGGGACAGGGTTACAATGAGCAGTTCTTC. Protein: CASTPVGQGYNEQFF.

V and J are TRBV5-6 and TRBJ2-7; 9 bases match TRBD2. In germline, CDR1 is SGHDT, CDR2 YYEEEE. The trim removed 3 bases at V and 2 bases at J, leaving 6 bases unmatched. The CDR3 runs 15 residues. The CDR3 DNA follows: TGTGCCAGCAGCTCCAGCGGGGGGCGCCCCTACGAGCAGTACTTC. It specifies CASSSSGGRPYEQYF.

J is TRBJ1-5 and V is TRBV19, with D possibly being TRBD1 (5 bases). The CDR3 runs to 15 residues. Per germline, CDR1 LNHDA and CDR2 SQIVND (reference sequence). The V and J ends lost 5 bases and 6 bases respectively, with 17 bases between them. Here the CDR3 reads CASSSWDEIGQPQHF. For the CDR3, the DNA is TGTGCCAGTAGTTCTTGGGACGAGATCGGTCAGCCCCAGCATTTT.

The rearrangement uses TRBV9 and TRBJ2-2; 7 nucleotides match TRBD2. J gave up 3 bases and V 4 bases, and 9 bases lay outside the gene matches. This CDR3 has 16 residues. Germline values: CDR1 SGDLS, CDR2 YYNGEE. CDR3 nucleotides: TGTGCCAGCAGCCTAGAGGTAGCGGGCCACACCGGGGAGCTGTTTTTT. Protein sequence: CASSLEVAGHTGELFF.

The rearrangement links TRBV5-1 to TRBJ2-2; 8 bases are a match to TRBD2. Looked up from germline, CDR1 is SGHRS and CDR2 is YFSETQ. The CDR3 is 14 residues long. J lost 4 bases, V lost 3 bases, and 2 bases had no gene match. The CDR3 bases are TGCGCCAGCAGCTCGGCGGGGGGCACCGGGGAGCTGTTTTTT. Translation: CASSSAGGTGELFF.

The sample holds one count of this clone. The V and J genes are TRBV20-1 and TRBJ2-4; D gene ambiguous. V shed 0 bases and J shed 6 bases, with 3 bases lying between them. Germline CDR1 reads DFQATT; CDR2 reads SNEGSKA (reference sequence). CDR3 length: 11 amino acids. CDR3 nucleotides: TGCAGTGCTAGAGACCGAAACATTCAGTACTTC. Protein product: CSARDRNIQYF.

The chain uses TRBV29-1 and TRBJ2-5, with D possibly matching TRBD2 (6 bases). The CDR3 extends over 13 amino acids. V was shortened by 1 base and J by 5 bases, with 11 bases between the two germline ends. Germline V gene data show CDR1 as SQVTM and CDR2 as ANQGSEA. The CDR3 DNA follows: TGCAGCGTTGAAGGAGGAGGGGAGGAGACCCAGTACTTC. Its translation is CSVEGGGEETQYF.

The CDR3 coding sequence is TGTGCCAGCAGCGTAGCTGAAGGGACTGAAGCTTTCTTT. Residues: CASSVAEGTEAFF. This rearrangement joins TRBV9 to TRBJ1-1, with D unclear. Per germline, CDR1 SGDLS and CDR2 YYNGEE. V was clipped by 0 bases and J by 5 bases, with 8 bases between them. CDR3 length: 13 amino acids.

The chain links TRBV29-1 to TRBJ1-2; D is unresolved. The V gene's germline CDR1 is SQVTM and CDR2 ANQGSEA. V was shortened by 0 bases and J by 8 bases, with 10 bases between the two germline ends. This CDR3 comprises 12 residues. The DNA for the CDR3 is TGCAGCGTTGAAGAAAGCGTGAGAGGCTACACCTTC. It encodes CSVEESVRGYTF.

In its sample, this clone was seen a few times. The J gene is TRBJ1-1, the V gene TRBV7-2; possibly TRBD1 for D (5 bases). The CDR3 has 15 residues. Germline CDR1 SGHTA, CDR2 FQGNSA. V lost 5 bases and J 1 base, leaving 14 bases between the germline ends. CDR3 sequence: CASSQGYGRNTEAFF. CDR3 coding DNA: TGTGCCAGCAGCCAGGGTTATGGGCGGAACACTGAAGCTTTCTTT. Complete variable domain (other parts from reference TRBV7-2 and TRBJ1-1): GAGVSQSPSNKVTEKGKDVELRCDPISGHTALYWYRQSLGQGLEFLIYFQGNSAPDKSGLPSDRFSAERTGGSVSTLTIQRTQQEDSAVYLCASSQGYGRNTEAFFGQGTRLTVV.

The chain carries TRBV7-9 and TRBJ2-7; either TRBD1 or TRBD2 may supply D (5 bases each). The CDR3 is 16 residues long. Between the trimmed V and J ends, which lost 1 base and 7 bases, there was a span of 20 bases. Germline CDR1 is SEHNR and CDR2 is FQNEAQ (reference sequence). For the CDR3, the DNA is TGTGCCAGCAGCTTAGATGTTGAGGGCGGCTCAGGGGAGCAGTACTTC. Protein sequence: CASSLDVEGGSGEQYF.

This clone was recorded a few times. The chain employs TRBV7-8 and TRBJ1-1; TRBD1 matches at 7 bases. J lost 4 bases, V lost 8 bases, and 4 bases had no gene match. The V gene's germline CDR1 is SGHVS and CDR2 FQNEAQ. This CDR3 comprises 12 residues. The CDR3 coding sequence is TGTGCCAGCGGGGACAGAGTCACTGAAGCTTTCTTT. Translation gives CASGDRVTEAFF.

The chain is built from TRBV6-1 and TRBJ2-5; unclear D gene. CDR3 length: 13 amino acids. CDR1 and CDR2 from the germline V gene are MNHNS and SASEGT. Between the trimmed V and J ends, which lost 4 bases and 1 base, there was a span of 7 bases. CDR3 sequence: CASSAYSQETQYF. The CDR3 DNA is TGTGCCAGCAGTGCCTACTCCCAAGAGACCCAGTACTTC.

The chain is built from TRBV18 and TRBJ1-6, with D perhaps matching TRBD1 (5 bases). Trimming cost V 3 bases and J 11 bases, with 17 bases left between them. CDR1 KGHSH and CDR2 LQKENI come from the germline V gene. There are 15 residues in the CDR3. The CDR3: CASSPREGLFPPLHF. CDR3 in DNA: TGTGCCAGCTCACCGCGAGAGGGGCTCTTTCCACCCCTCCACTTT.

The CDR3 DNA follows: TGCGCCAGCAGCTTGGGCGGGATGAACTATGGCTACACCTTC. Translating gives CASSLGGMNYGYTF. The V call is TRBV5-1, the J call TRBJ1-2; D is undetermined. The CDR3 consists of 14 residues. V gave up 0 bases and J gave up 2 bases, with 8 bases separating them. Germline lookup yields CDR1 SGHRS and CDR2 YFSETQ.